The clone carrying this T cell receptor (beta chain) was detected many times. This sample was included in a study of low-dose radiotherapy and immunotherapy resistance in tumors. Indicated time point: after trial treatment. Treatment given: LDRT plus nivolumab, ipilimumab, low-dose cyclophosphamide and aspirin (RACIN trial). TRAV- and TRBV-specific primers, spanning alpha and beta chains, primed first-strand cDNA. An approximately 19-cycle PCR with a constant-region primer and V-primer adapter amplified TCRs. Each CDR3 protein gets one entry after TCRdb re-called the reads with MiXCR. The sample consists of about 84,000 distinct CDR3 sequences, roughly 17% of them appearing once. Germline V lookup: CDR1 KGHSH, CDR2 LQKENI. V was pared by 5 bases and J by 3 bases, with 10 bases of the junction left unmatched. The CDR3 has 16 residues.

The rearrangement links TRBV18 to TRBJ2-1; 7 bases map to TRBD2. Source: PBMCs, taken after low-dose radiotherapy plus immunotherapy. This sequence originates from a male donor with prostate cancer. DNA for the CDR3: TGTGCCAGCTCAGGGAGGGAGCTCGCTGGCTACAATGAGCAGTTCTTC. Protein: CASSGRELAGYNEQFF.